The present entry profiles one T cell receptor beta chain with its context. Its antigen is currently not known. No qualities accompany the bases; no much larger clone lies one base away. This entry is derived from a study of cytomegalovirus exposure and HLA in healthy donors (dated by TCRdb to about 2017). About the full investigation: According to an earlier analysis of 587 of the donors, about 179 million T cells yielded roughly 110 million unique TCR beta sequences and about 300 Gb of sequence data. An early release that covered about 600 HLA-typed donors contained about 300 gigabases of sequencing data and tens of millions of unique TCR sequences. Among the roughly 390 genotyped donors, under 90% belonged to the genetic ancestry cluster associated with self-reported Caucasian donors. The study was designed to test whether signatures of past pathogen exposure could be identified by cataloging public T cell receptors. The study profiled the T cell repertoires of hundreds of subjects by immunosequencing and related them to cytomegalovirus serostatus. A separate validation cohort of over 95 different subjects was used in addition to the roughly 620-subject first cohort. To predict cytomegalovirus infection status, the study brought together high-throughput TCR immunosequencing, statistical association of individual TCRs with disease status, and machine learning. In a later analysis, previously published TCR beta repertoires from 550 to 750 donors were re-analyzed and high-resolution HLA genotyping was added so that TCR occurrence patterns could be studied. Rather than using new phenotypic data, the later analysis identified candidate immune exposures from TCR beta sequences and from how often those sequences occurred across donors. An earlier analysis of approximately 630 of the donors applied high-throughput TCR beta sequencing to assess whether each TCR beta V gene segment acted as functional or pseudogenic. Donor age, sex, ethnicity and CMV serostatus were compiled together with the repertoire data. Genome-wide SNP genotypes for about 65% of the roughly 670 donors were used in a later genetic analysis, which treated that subset as a discovery cohort. Every discovery cohort repertoire had been produced on one sequencing platform. HLA typing covered class I and class II loci at four-digit resolution. The number of donors typed differed by locus, with 629-630 for A, B, C, DRB1 and DQB1, around 520 for DQA1, 600 to 610 for DPA1, and around 430 for DPB1. Roughly 5 DR-DQ haplotypes were handled as single units for association and clustering because linkage in the cohort was strong. Among 300 to 500 genotyped donors of the cohort, an average of approximately 200,000 unique TCR beta nucleotide sequences was sequenced per donor, of which approximately 18% were non-productive. Beyond this particular receptor, the publication reports: The authors suggested that the approach could potentially be extended to other disease states and immunological phenotypes. In vitro tests confirmed that a few of the cytomegalovirus-associated TCR beta chains recognize cytomegalovirus antigens. Most CMV-associated TCR beta chains appeared to be HLA-restricted in a later analysis, and the HLA associations seemed to be driven largely by CMV exposure. Correlated functional status among segregating V segments might reflect linkage disequilibrium, but an unknown experimental factor could not be ruled out. The cohort was sequenced for TCR beta chains only, and without alpha or paired-chain data the features that could be detected were limited. Roughly uniform sequencing depth across donors was assumed in presence/absence analyses, although this assumption may not hold. An association between a missense DCLRE1C variant and V-gene and J-gene trimming of TCR beta chains was found in a later genetic analysis and replicated in an independent cohort. The study listed 150 to 200 TCR beta chains as associated with cytomegalovirus. Because some donors lacked HLA typing at each locus, the association tests relied only on the typed subset. Immune exposure information for the cohort was limited to CMV serostatus. Because counts were too low, seventeen rarely observed V segments, including chromosome 9 orphons, were excluded from the earlier analysis of 587 of the donors. According to a later analysis, TCR association rates differed among HLA loci, with DRB1 alleles showing the most associated TCRs and HLA-C alleles showing the fewest. According to a later genetic analysis, donors in an Asian-associated ancestry cluster had fewer N-insertions in productive TCRs than the roughly 700-donor mean. A later analysis associated roughly 17,000 TCR beta sequences with specific HLA alleles at a false discovery rate of 0.05. Across donors, most TCR sequences were observed very rarely, whereas some public TCRs were present in many individuals. A further reported finding was that TCR beta sequences accurately predicted the HLA-A and HLA-B alleles for most subjects in the first cohort. In a later analysis, several top co-occurrence clusters were reported to appear linked to parvovirus B19, influenza, CMV and Epstein-Barr virus. Because the 87-base-pair reads could not distinguish some IMGT-functional V segments, including TRBV6-2 and TRBV6-3, those segments were excluded. In an earlier analysis of about 600 of the donors, most TCR beta V segments appeared in productive rearrangements about 87% or about 30% of the time, broadly matching IMGT annotations. In both the original and validation cohorts, the classifier was reported to diagnose cytomegalovirus status with high specificity and sensitivity. A later analysis found that HLA-associated TCR beta chains were more clonally expanded and had lower generation probabilities than equally common non-associated chains. When HLA alleles, especially DR and DQ, strongly co-occurred, attributing TCR associations to individual alleles was difficult. A group of highly shared sequence variants was considered likely to be a technical artifact of the sequencing pipeline.

The library was built by means of the immunoSEQ multiplex PCR assay. For the multiplex PCR, a mixture combining 60 forward primers for TCR Vbeta segments and 13 reverse primers for TCR Jbeta segments was used. A multiplex PCR assay on genomic DNA amplified the CDR3 region of rearranged TCR beta genes. The Illumina HiSeq System was used to sequence the amplified TCR beta libraries as 87-base-pair reads. The published analysis was carried out like this. A later analysis counted 65 million to 90 million unique TCR beta chains across the 650 to 700 repertoires, and some 11 million of these chains were shared by at least two donors. To remove PCR and sequencing errors, raw reads were error-corrected and collapsed into unique sequences using a nearest-neighbor algorithm that merged closely related sequences. To assign V, D and J gene segments, CDR3 sequences were aligned to IMGT reference sequences. Each retained sequence needed at least a six-nucleotide match to both a V gene segment and a J gene segment. Rearrangements were classified as productive when the CDR3 lacked stop codons and remained in frame with V and J, and all other rearrangements were classified as non-productive. CDR3 was defined according to IMGT convention as the region running from the second conserved V-encoded cysteine to the conserved J-encoded phenylalanine. The earlier analysis of about 560 of the donors excluded any sequence lacking an unambiguous match to a single V gene segment. In an earlier analysis of some 590 of the donors, V segments were called functional above 56.7% productive rearrangements and were called segregating when the between-donor standard deviation exceeded 5%. To diagnose cytomegalovirus status from the catalog of TCR beta chain sequences, a statistical classification framework was built. A later analysis assigned V and J genes by comparing TCR nucleotide sequences with IMGT/GENE-DB human TR gene sequences. The TCRdist pipeline was used in a later analysis to assign CDR3 sequences and most-parsimonious VDJ recombination scenarios. In a later analysis, each TCR beta chain was defined by its CDR3 amino acid sequence together with its V-gene family, and reads without a unique V-gene family were excluded. In a later analysis, a few hundred highly shared, low-generation-probability nucleotide sequences were removed to address suspected cross-contamination and a sequencing artifact. For each public chain, a later analysis derived a clonal expansion index from normalized ranks of inferred template counts within each repertoire. In a later analysis, generation probabilities were computed using a VDJ recombination model fitted to out-of-frame rearrangements, and the results were checked against IGoR. A later analysis scored TCR-TCR, TCR-HLA and TCR-CMV co-occurrence with hypergeometric tests, applying a repertoire-size bias correction to TCR pairs. To estimate false discovery rates, a later analysis permuted the HLA or CMV assignments 20 times. In a later analysis, co-occurring TCRs were grouped using DBSCAN, with TCRdist sequence similarity added in when clustering inside HLA-allele-positive subsets. Repertoires with fewer than 30,000 or more than 120,000 public chains were left out of co-occurrence clustering, as were five repertoires with anomalous nucleotide sharing. Imported from immuneACCESS, the table was reduced by TCRdb to in-frame sequences with V and J called. These copies leave out some clones; in studies compared against another copy, an unresolved V gene accounts for under half, and the cause of the remainder is not known. Clone size and the V and J calls come from that table; the DNA yielded D and trimming. Across this sample there are around 200,000 clones, with 70% to 85% seen only once. The ten largest make up more than 3.5% of the sample.

The cohort was made up of 500 to 850 healthy bone marrow donors. At the time of sampling, all cohort members were nominally healthy, though unrecorded immune exposures were likely present. The donor was CMV seropositive and belonged to the group of a few hundred seropositive cohort members. A peripheral blood sample was collected from each donor, and TCR beta sequencing was performed on peripheral blood mononuclear cells. Genomic DNA was extracted from the blood cell samples with the Qiagen DNeasy Blood Extraction Kit. Cut back by 6 bases and 2 bases, the V and J ends lie 11 bases apart. The CDR3, from cysteine to phenylalanine, totals 14 residues. Only the CDR3 DNA stays, 42 bases, in frame from base 1. The germline V gene (reference sequence) provides CDR1 LNHDA and CDR2 SQIVND.

Rearrangement joined TRBV19 to TRBJ1-3, and TRBD1 may be the D gene, going by 6 matching bases. This clonotype was sampled from a woman aged 55 to 70 in good health and CMV-seropositive. The sample comprised PBMCs. The DNA sequence is given as TGTGCCAGTAGGGGGACAAGAGCTGGAAACACCATATATTTT. Translation gives CASRGTRAGNTIYF.